Presented here are 23 T cell receptor beta chains from one specimen sequenced in a study of T cell responses to AZD1222 COVID-19 vaccine. Measured with immunoSEQ multiplex PCR; TCRdb has only the in-frame clones, and not every one. The repertoire includes roughly 60,000 clones, more than 65% of them detected once, and around 20% sits in the top ten. The sample was peripheral blood, taken on day 0 of AZD1222 vaccination. The origin of the receptors is an adult in good health.

The chain is built from TRBV5-6 and TRBJ2-1; 9 bases line up with TRBD2. Germline lookup yields CDR1 SGHDT and CDR2 YYEEEE. CDR3 length equals 16 residues. J gave up 14 bases and V 3 bases, and 18 bases lay outside the gene matches. CDR3 sequence (DNA): TGTGCCAGCAGCTGGAGACTAGCGGCTACCGAAAGGGGGGAGTTCTTC. This sequence encodes CASSWRLAATERGEFF.

This clone has just a few counts. The V gene is TRBV27, the J gene TRBJ1-6; 7 positions agree with TRBD1. CDR1 is MNHEY and CDR2 is SMNVEV in the germline V gene (reference sequence). After removal of 3 bases from V and 7 bases from J, the junction contained 12 bases not matched to a gene. CDR3 size: 17 residues. The CDR3 loop reads CASSFLSPGQPNSPLHF. CDR3 nucleotide sequence: TGTGCCAGCAGTTTTTTGTCCCCGGGACAGCCAAATTCACCCCTCCACTTT.

This clone was observed a handful of times. This chain uses TRBV28 with TRBJ1-2, with 10 nucleotides matching TRBD1. Germline trimming cut 5 bases from V and 3 bases from J; bases unmatched to any gene: 9. Germline V gene lookup returns CDR1 MDHEN and CDR2 SYDVKM. This CDR3 comprises 16 residues. The chain's CDR3 is CASSSPGTGADYGYTF. The CDR3 bases are TGTGCCAGCAGTAGCCCCGGGACAGGGGCTGACTATGGCTACACCTTC.

This clone was observed once. The rearrangement joins TRBV28 to TRBJ2-7; D is undetermined. Germline CDR1 and CDR2: MDHEN and SYDVKM. The CDR3 runs 10 residues. V dropped 6 bases and J dropped 7 bases, with 7 bases sitting between them. CDR3: CASSRREQYF. DNA for the CDR3: TGTGCCAGCAGCCGCCGGGAGCAGTACTTC.

The chain employs TRBV2 and TRBJ2-3; 10 bases align to TRBD2. CDR1 is SNHLY and CDR2 is FYNNEI in the germline V gene. V lost 10 bases and J lost 8; bases outside the gene matches: 9. There are 13 residues in the CDR3. CDR3 coding DNA: TGTGCCATCGGGACTAGCGTGGGGGGTACGCAGTATTTT. Amino acid sequence: CAIGTSVGGTQYF. The full variable domain, with the rest looked up from reference TRBV2 and TRBJ2-3, is EPEVTQTPSHQVTQMGQEVILRCVPISNHLYFYWYRQILGQKVEFLVSFYNNEISEKSEIFDDQFSVERPDGSNFTLKIRSTKLEDSAMYFCAIGTSVGGTQYFGPGTRLTVL.

The gene calls are TRBV19 and TRBJ1-6; D uncertain. In germline, CDR1 is LNHDA, CDR2 SQIVND (reference sequence). The CDR3 runs to 11 residues. V was trimmed by 6 bases and J by 14 bases, leaving 11 bases between them. The CDR3 spells CASSTSGSLHF. The CDR3 DNA reads TGTGCCAGTAGCACATCGGGATCCCTCCACTTT. Filled out from reference TRBV19 and TRBJ1-6, the complete variable domain reads DGGITQSPKYLFRKEGQNVTLSCEQNLNHDAMYWYRQDPGQGLRLIYYSQIVNDFQKGDIAEGYSVSREKKESFPLTVTSAQKNPTAFYLCASSTSGSLHFGNGTRLTVT.

The chain combines TRBV28 with TRBJ2-2, with a weak D call TRBD1 (6 bases). Looked up from germline, CDR1 is MDHEN and CDR2 is SYDVKM. CDR3 size: 18 residues. The V end lost 6 bases, the J end lost 7 bases, and 27 bases lay between the germline ends. The CDR3 sequence: CASSLPSVGTPELGELFF. The CDR3, as DNA: TGTGCCAGCAGCCTCCCATCCGTCGGGACACCCGAACTCGGGGAGCTGTTTTTT. The full variable domain, its missing parts supplied by reference TRBV28 and TRBJ2-2, is DVKVTQSSRYLVKRTGEKVFLECVQDMDHENMFWYRQDPGLGLRLIYFSYDVKMKEKGDIPEGYSVSREKKERFSLILESASTNQTSMYLCASSLPSVGTPELGELFFGEGSRLTVL.

The chain combines TRBV11-2 with TRBJ1-6, with unresolved D. V was shortened by 4 bases and J by 11 bases, with 9 bases between the two germline ends. From germline, CDR1 is SGHAT and CDR2 FQNNGV. The CDR3 is 12 residues long. CDR3 sequence reads: CASSSTTPPLHF. Written as DNA, the CDR3 is TGTGCCAGCAGCTCCACAACCCCACCCCTCCACTTT.

The chain links TRBV19 to TRBJ1-1; D is unresolved. Trimming cost V 8 bases and J 5 bases, with 15 bases left between them. The CDR3 runs 13 residues. Germline V gene sequence: CDR1 LNHDA, CDR2 SQIVND (reference sequence). CDR3 DNA: TGTGCCAGTCGGTCCCAAGCGGGGACTGAAGCTTTCTTT. Translation: CASRSQAGTEAFF. Filled out from reference TRBV19 and TRBJ1-1, the complete variable domain reads DGGITQSPKYLFRKEGQNVTLSCEQNLNHDAMYWYRQDPGQGLRLIYYSQIVNDFQKGDIAEGYSVSREKKESFPLTVTSAQKNPTAFYLCASRSQAGTEAFFGQGTRLTVV.

V is TRBV11-1 and J is TRBJ2-7, with D possibly called TRBD1 or TRBD2 (5 bases each). The CDR3 has 15 residues. Germline CDR1 and CDR2: SGHAT and FQDESV (reference sequence). With 5 bases removed from V and 4 bases from J, the gap between germline ends came to 18 bases. DNA of the CDR3: TGTGCCAGCAGCGACCCCGGGACCCTTGCTTACGAGCAGTACTTC. Amino acid sequence: CASSDPGTLAYEQYF. The full variable domain, in which reference TRBV11-1 and TRBJ2-7 provide the parts outside the CDR3, is EAEVAQSPRYKITEKSQAVAFWCDPISGHATLYWYRQILGQGPELLVQFQDESVVDDSQLPKDRFSAERLKGVDSTLKIQPAELGDSAMYLCASSDPGTLAYEQYFGPGTRLTVT.

This chain uses TRBV11-2 with TRBJ2-7; TRBD1 is a possible D gene (6 bases). CDR1 and CDR2 from the germline V gene are SGHAT and FQNNGV. The germline V and J ends were trimmed by 0 bases and 8 bases, with 14 bases remaining between them. CDR3 length: 14 residues. CDR3 in DNA: TGTGCCAGCAGCTTAGATGCAGGGGAGTCCCAGCAGTACTTC. This codes for CASSLDAGESQQYF.

This clone was seen more than once but under ten times. The rearrangement uses TRBV6-1 and TRBJ1-5, with no clear D. Deletions cut 0 bases from V and 3 bases from J, with 9 bases between. Per germline, CDR1 MNHNS and CDR2 SASEGT. The CDR3 sequence is 15 residues long. The CDR3 region has the DNA TGTGCCAGCAGTGAAGCCAGCAGTGCCAATCAGCCCCAGCATTTT. Encoded protein: CASSEASSANQPQHF.

The chain carries TRBV27 and TRBJ1-1; TRBD1 aligns across 7 bases. The CDR3 is 14 residues long. Germline CDR1 reads MNHEY; CDR2 reads SMNVEV (reference sequence). V lost 5 bases and J lost 5; bases outside the gene matches: 8. Here the CDR3 DNA reads TGTGCCAGCAGTCCAGGGGACAGAGGAACTGAAGCTTTCTTT. This encodes CASSPGDRGTEAFF.

This chain links TRBV6-5 with TRBJ1-2; TRBD1 agrees at 7 bases. Unmatched junction bases numbered 10, after V lost 6 bases and J lost 6 bases. This CDR3 is 14 amino acids long. The V gene's germline CDR1 is MNHEY and CDR2 SVGAGI. The CDR3 sequence is CASSVYRGTNGYTF. The CDR3, as DNA: TGTGCCAGCAGCGTGTACAGGGGTACCAATGGCTACACCTTC.

This chain connects TRBV7-2 to TRBJ2-1; tentatively, D is TRBD1 or TRBD2 (5 bases each). From germline, CDR1 is SGHTA and CDR2 FQGNSA. Trimming stripped 8 bases from V and 6 bases from J, with 20 bases between. This CDR3 has 15 residues. Here the CDR3 reads CASAPLRGSANEQFF. As DNA, the CDR3 is TGTGCCAGCGCCCCCCTGAGGGGCTCGGCCAATGAGCAGTTCTTC.

The V and J genes are TRBV6-2 or TRBV6-3 and TRBJ1-1; D possibly corresponds to TRBD1 (6 bases). V lost 6 bases, J lost 7 bases, and 12 bases lay in between. Germline CDR1 and CDR2: MNHEY and SVGEGT. The CDR3 length is 12 residues. In DNA form, the CDR3 reads TGTGCCAGCAGCCTCGGACAGCTTGAAGCTTTCTTT. Its translation is CASSLGQLEAFF.

The chain couples TRBV30 to TRBJ2-3; 11 bases agree with TRBD2. The junction had 8 bases not matched to a gene; V was cut back by 2 bases and J by 4 bases. Germline values: CDR1 GTSNPN, CDR2 SVGIG (reference sequence). The CDR3 covers 16 residues. The CDR3 nucleotides are TGTGCCTGGAGTCAAACTAGCGGGAGTCGGGCAGATACGCAGTATTTT. It encodes CAWSQTSGSRADTQYF.

Relative to its sample, this clone is medium-sized. This chain joins TRBV7-9 and TRBJ2-3; 10 nucleotides align to TRBD2. CDR1 SEHNR and CDR2 FQNEAQ come from the germline V gene (reference sequence). This CDR3 comprises 14 residues. The CDR3, as DNA: TGTGCTGGGTGGCGAGCGGGAGGGCCTGATACGCAGTATTTT. Residues: CAGWRAGGPDTQYF.

This rearrangement joins TRBV5-1 to TRBJ2-5; D is unclear. Trimming removed 0 bases from V and 3 bases from J, with 6 bases in between. Germline CDR1 reads SGHRS; CDR2 reads YFSETQ. The CDR3 consists of 13 residues. Written as DNA, the CDR3 is TGCGCCAGCAGCTTGGACAGCGAAGAGACCCAGTACTTC. As protein: CASSLDSEETQYF.

The chain recombines TRBV6-2 or TRBV6-3 with TRBJ2-1; 7 positions agree with TRBD1. The CDR3 has 16 residues. CDR1 is MNHEY, CDR2 SVGEGT, per germline. With 3 bases clipped from V and 2 bases from J, the junction kept 7 bases outside the gene matches. DNA for the CDR3: TGTGCCAGCAGTTATCCCCAGGGGGTCGCCTACAATGAGCAGTTCTTC. Amino acids: CASSYPQGVAYNEQFF.

The genes are TRBV5-1 and TRBJ2-1; TRBD2 agrees at 11 bases. This CDR3 spans 15 amino acids. Germline trimming cut 0 bases from V and 6 bases from J; bases unmatched to any gene: 2. In germline, CDR1 is SGHRS, CDR2 YFSETQ. CDR3 amino acids: CASSLVLAGVNEQFF. CDR3 nucleotide sequence: TGCGCCAGCAGCTTGGTACTAGCGGGAGTCAATGAGCAGTTCTTC.

This chain links TRBV19 with TRBJ2-7; 8 bases map to TRBD1. V lost 10 bases to trimming and J lost 1 base; unmatched junction nucleotides: 9. This CDR3 has 14 residues. From germline, CDR1 is LNHDA and CDR2 SQIVND (reference sequence). DNA of the CDR3: TGTGCCACTACAGGACAGGGTCAATCCTACGAGCAGTACTTC. Amino acids: CATTGQGQSYEQYF.

The chain couples TRBV12-3 or TRBV12-4 to TRBJ2-7; possible D gene TRBD1, 5 bases. CDR3 length equals 13 residues. The V gene lost 11 bases and the J gene lost 5 bases, with 19 bases spanning the gap. The CDR3 sequence is CASSEAGNHEQYV. CDR3 coding DNA: TGTGCCTCCTCCGAGGCAGGGAACCACGAGCAGTACGTC.